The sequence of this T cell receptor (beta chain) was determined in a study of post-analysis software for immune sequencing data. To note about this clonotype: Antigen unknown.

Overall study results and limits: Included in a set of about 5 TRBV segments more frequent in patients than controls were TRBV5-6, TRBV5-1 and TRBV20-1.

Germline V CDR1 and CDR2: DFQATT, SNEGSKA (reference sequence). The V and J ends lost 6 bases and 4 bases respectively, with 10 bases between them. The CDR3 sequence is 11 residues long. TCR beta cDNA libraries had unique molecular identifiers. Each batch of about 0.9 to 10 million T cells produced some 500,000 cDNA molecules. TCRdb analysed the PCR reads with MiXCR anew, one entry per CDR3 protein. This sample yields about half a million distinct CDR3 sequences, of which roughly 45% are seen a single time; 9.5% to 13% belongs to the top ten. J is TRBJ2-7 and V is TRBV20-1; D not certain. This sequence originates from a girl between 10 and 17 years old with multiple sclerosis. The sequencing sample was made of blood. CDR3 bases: TGCAGTGCCCTCCGACTGTACGAGCAGTACTTC. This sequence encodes CSALRLYEQYF.